The 14 T cell receptor beta chains below come from one sample, sequenced in a study of technical replicates of blood from several donors. Repertoires were generated with immunoSEQ multiplex PCR, while TCRdb's copy carries only in-frame clones and drops some. The table records around 80,000 clones, about 88% of them present only once. Specimen: T cells isolated from PBMCs. The receptor set was obtained from a human donor in good health.

Comment on this clone: Relative to the germline gene, one junction end is altered; a read error may explain this. The chain has TRBV10-3 and TRBJ2-4; D is possibly TRBD1 (5 bases). The CDR3 consists of 13 residues. Germline lookup yields CDR1 ENHRY and CDR2 SYGVKD. CDR3 nucleotides: TGCGGAACTGGGGCAGCAGCCAAAAACATTCAGTACTTC. It codes for CGTGAAAKNIQYF.

This chain uses TRBV19 with TRBJ1-5; weak D call: TRBD1 (5 bases). The CDR3 sequence is 15 residues long. Germline-derived CDR1 and CDR2 are LNHDA and SQIVND (reference sequence). With 3 bases removed from V and 3 bases from J, the gap between germline ends came to 12 bases. The CDR3 protein is CASSIISGPNQPQHF. The CDR3 bases are TGTGCCAGTAGTATTATATCAGGGCCCAATCAGCCCCAGCATTTT.

In regard to this clone: A read error may account for a junction end that differs from germline. The J gene is TRBJ1-2, the V gene TRBV6-1; no firm D call. This CDR3 has 16 residues. The germline gives CDR1 MNHNS, CDR2 SASEGT. In DNA form, the CDR3 reads TGTGCCAGCAGCGAAGTCGGTGGCAGGAATCTCTATGGCTACACCTTC. It specifies CASSEVGGRNLYGYTF.

The chain is built from TRBV15 and TRBJ2-7; D is possibly TRBD1 (6 bases). The CDR3 has 13 amino acids. Trimming pared 5 bases from V and 2 bases from J, leaving 10 bases between. Germline V lookup: CDR1 LNHNV, CDR2 YYDKDF (reference sequence). As DNA, the CDR3 is TGTGCCACCAGCCGCGACAGGACCTACGAGCAGTACTTC. Its translation: CATSRDRTYEQYF.

This clone has only one observation. The rearrangement links TRBV19 to TRBJ2-7; unclear D gene. CDR1 is LNHDA and CDR2 is SQIVND in the germline V gene (reference sequence). V lost 3 bases to trimming and J lost 2 bases, with 11 bases between them. This CDR3 has 14 amino acids. CDR3 in DNA: TGTGCCAGTAGTATCAAGTCTAGACCCTACGAGCAGTACTTC. Translating it yields CASSIKSRPYEQYF.

The chain employs TRBV5-8 and TRBJ2-4; 8 bases fit TRBD2. The ends lost 4 bases at V and 6 bases at J; junction bases unmatched: 6. The CDR3 spans 14 residues. Germline V gene sequence: CDR1 SGHTS, CDR2 YDEGEE. For the CDR3, the DNA is TGTGCCAGCAGCCCGGGACTAGTGCTAAACATTCAGTACTTC. This translates into CASSPGLVLNIQYF. Complete variable domain (other parts from reference TRBV5-8 and TRBJ2-4): EAGVTQSPTHLIKTRGQQATLRCSPISGHTSVYWYQQALGLGLQFLLWYDEGEERNRGNFPPRFSGRQFPNYSSELNVNALELEDSALYLCASSPGLVLNIQYFGAGTRLSVL.

This clone was seen a single time. The chain employs TRBV5-1 and TRBJ1-3; D possibly corresponds to TRBD1 (5 bases). Trimming left V 1 base short and J 5 bases short, with 13 bases between. CDR3 length: 15 amino acids. The germline V gene has CDR1 SGHRS and CDR2 YFSETQ. This CDR3 is CASSLSDGGRNTIYF. The CDR3 nucleotides read TGCGCCAGCAGCTTGTCCGACGGGGGGAGAAACACCATATATTTT.

The rearrangement links TRBV7-2 to TRBJ2-1; no definite D call. V was trimmed by 1 base and J by 6 bases, leaving 13 bases between them. From germline, CDR1 is SGHTA and CDR2 FQGNSA. The CDR3 is made up of 15 amino acids. CDR3 in DNA: TGTGCCAGCAGCTTAGGAAGCGTGAGGTCCAATGAGCAGTTCTTC. Residues: CASSLGSVRSNEQFF. Full variable domain (rest looked up from reference TRBV7-2 and TRBJ2-1): GAGVSQSPSNKVTEKGKDVELRCDPISGHTALYWYRQSLGQGLEFLIYFQGNSAPDKSGLPSDRFSAERTGGSVSTLTIQRTQQEDSAVYLCASSLGSVRSNEQFFGPGTRLTVL.

This clone came up once. The chain couples TRBV7-2 to TRBJ2-1; D unclear. The germline CDR1 and CDR2 sequences are SGHTA and FQGNSA. V shed 6 bases and J shed 0 bases, with 18 bases lying between them. This CDR3 is built from 17 residues. The CDR3 region has the DNA TGTGCCAGCAGGTCCCCCCTTGGGCCAAGCTCCTACAATGAGCAGTTCTTC. Protein sequence: CASRSPLGPSSYNEQFF. The full variable domain, its missing parts supplied by reference TRBV7-2 and TRBJ2-1, is GAGVSQSPSNKVTEKGKDVELRCDPISGHTALYWYRQSLGQGLEFLIYFQGNSAPDKSGLPSDRFSAERTGGSVSTLTIQRTQQEDSAVYLCASRSPLGPSSYNEQFFGPGTRLTVL.

This rearrangement joins TRBV9 to TRBJ2-1, with TRBD2 matching over 9 bases. The CDR3 extends over 15 amino acids. CDR1 is SGDLS and CDR2 is YYNGEE in the germline V gene. Trimming at V came to 4 bases and at J to 5 bases, leaving 7 bases not matched to a gene. The CDR3 protein is CASSLRLAGNNEQFF. The CDR3 DNA follows: TGTGCCAGCAGCCTAAGGCTAGCGGGGAACAATGAGCAGTTCTTC.

Worth noting for this clone: Other nucleotide sequences in the sample specify the same CDR3. The V and J genes are TRBV5-1 and TRBJ2-7; 11 positions agree with TRBD2. This CDR3 region has 13 residues. Germline-derived CDR1 and CDR2 are SGHRS and YFSETQ. V lost 7 bases to trimming and J lost 3 bases; unmatched junction nucleotides: 3. CDR3: CASSGTSGYEQYF. In nucleotides, the CDR3 is TGCGCCAGCTCCGGGACTAGCGGCTACGAGCAGTACTTC. The full variable domain, its missing parts supplied by reference TRBV5-1 and TRBJ2-7, is KAGVTQTPRYLIKTRGQQVTLSCSPISGHRSVSWYQQTPGQGLQFLFEYFSETQRNKGNFPGRFSGRQFSNSRSEMNVSTLELGDSALYLCASSGTSGYEQYFGPGTRLTVT.

This chain connects TRBV11-2 to TRBJ2-2; D perhaps matches TRBD1 (5 bases). Germline values: CDR1 SGHAT, CDR2 FQNNGV. Trimming pared 2 bases from V and 0 bases from J, leaving 13 bases between. The CDR3 sequence is 17 residues long. CDR3 DNA: TGTGCCAGCAGCTTAAGGGGAAGGACACCGAACACCGGGGAGCTGTTTTTT. Translating gives CASSLRGRTPNTGELFF.

The chain recombines TRBV11-3 with TRBJ1-1, with D perhaps matching TRBD1 (6 bases). Germline V gives CDR1 SGHNT, CDR2 YENEEA. The CDR3 length is 11 residues. V lost 6 bases, J lost 10 bases, and 12 bases lay in between. CDR3 coding DNA: TGTGCCAGCAGGGTACAGGGAAGAGCTTTCTTT. As protein: CASRVQGRAFF. Full variable domain (outside the CDR3, taken from reference TRBV11-3 and TRBJ1-1): EAGVVQSPRYKIIEKKQPVAFWCNPISGHNTLYWYLQNLGQGPELLIRYENEEAVDDSQLPKDRFSAERLKGVDSTLKIQPAELGDSAVYLCASRVQGRAFFGQGTRLTVV.

This clone was recorded only once. The chain joins TRBV11-1 to TRBJ2-7; D is unclear. V was pared by 4 bases and J by 4 bases, with 11 bases between. This CDR3 has 13 residues. CDR1 is SGHAT and CDR2 is FQDESV in the germline V gene (reference sequence). CDR3 DNA sequence: TGTGCCAGCAGCTCCGGGTATGAGTACGAGCAGTACTTC. As protein: CASSSGYEYEQYF.